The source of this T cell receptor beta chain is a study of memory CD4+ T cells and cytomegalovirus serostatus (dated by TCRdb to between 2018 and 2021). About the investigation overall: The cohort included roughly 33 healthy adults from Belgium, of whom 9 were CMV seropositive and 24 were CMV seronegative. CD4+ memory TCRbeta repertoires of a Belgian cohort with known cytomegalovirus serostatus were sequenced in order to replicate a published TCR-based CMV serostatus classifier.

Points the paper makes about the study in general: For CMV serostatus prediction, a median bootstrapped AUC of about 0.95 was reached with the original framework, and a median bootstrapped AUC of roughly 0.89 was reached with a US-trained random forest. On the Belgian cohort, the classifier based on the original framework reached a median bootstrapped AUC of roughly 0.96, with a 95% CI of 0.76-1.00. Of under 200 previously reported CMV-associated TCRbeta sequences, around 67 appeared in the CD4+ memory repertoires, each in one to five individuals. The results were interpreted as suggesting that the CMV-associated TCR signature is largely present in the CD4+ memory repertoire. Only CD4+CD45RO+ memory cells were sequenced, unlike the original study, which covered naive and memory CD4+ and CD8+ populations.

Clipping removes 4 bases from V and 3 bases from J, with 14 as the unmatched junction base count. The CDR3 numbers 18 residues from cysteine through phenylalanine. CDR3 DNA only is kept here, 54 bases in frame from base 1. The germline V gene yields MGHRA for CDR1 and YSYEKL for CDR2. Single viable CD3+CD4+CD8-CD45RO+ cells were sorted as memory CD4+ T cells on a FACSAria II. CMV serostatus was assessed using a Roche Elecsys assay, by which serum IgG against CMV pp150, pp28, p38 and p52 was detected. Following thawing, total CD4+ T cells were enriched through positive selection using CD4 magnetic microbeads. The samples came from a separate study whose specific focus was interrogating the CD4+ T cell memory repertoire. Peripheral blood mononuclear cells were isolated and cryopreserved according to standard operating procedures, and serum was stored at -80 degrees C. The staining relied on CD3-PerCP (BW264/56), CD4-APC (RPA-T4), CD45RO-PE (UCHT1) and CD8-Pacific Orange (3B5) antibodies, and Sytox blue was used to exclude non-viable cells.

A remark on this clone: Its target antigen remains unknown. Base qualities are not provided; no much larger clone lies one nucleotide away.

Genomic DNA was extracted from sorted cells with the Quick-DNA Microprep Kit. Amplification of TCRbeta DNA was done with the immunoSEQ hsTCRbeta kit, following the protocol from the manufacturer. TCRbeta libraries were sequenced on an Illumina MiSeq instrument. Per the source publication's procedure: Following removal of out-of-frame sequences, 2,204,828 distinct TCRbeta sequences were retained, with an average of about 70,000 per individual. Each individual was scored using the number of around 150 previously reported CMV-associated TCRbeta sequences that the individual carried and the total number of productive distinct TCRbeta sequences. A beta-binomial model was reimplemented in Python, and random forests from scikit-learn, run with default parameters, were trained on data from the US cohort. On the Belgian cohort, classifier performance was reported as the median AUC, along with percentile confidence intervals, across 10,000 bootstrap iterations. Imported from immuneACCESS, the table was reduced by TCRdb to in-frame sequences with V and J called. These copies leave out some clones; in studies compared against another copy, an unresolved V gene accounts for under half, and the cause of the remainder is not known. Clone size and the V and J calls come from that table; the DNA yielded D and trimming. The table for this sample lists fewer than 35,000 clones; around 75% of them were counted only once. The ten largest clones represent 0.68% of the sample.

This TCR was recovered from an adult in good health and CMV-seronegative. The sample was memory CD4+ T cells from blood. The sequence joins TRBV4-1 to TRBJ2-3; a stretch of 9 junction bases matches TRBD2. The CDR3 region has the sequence CASSRLAGISPGTDTQYF. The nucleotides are TGCGCCAGCAGCCGGCTAGCGGGGATCAGTCCGGGGACAGATACGCAGTATTTT.